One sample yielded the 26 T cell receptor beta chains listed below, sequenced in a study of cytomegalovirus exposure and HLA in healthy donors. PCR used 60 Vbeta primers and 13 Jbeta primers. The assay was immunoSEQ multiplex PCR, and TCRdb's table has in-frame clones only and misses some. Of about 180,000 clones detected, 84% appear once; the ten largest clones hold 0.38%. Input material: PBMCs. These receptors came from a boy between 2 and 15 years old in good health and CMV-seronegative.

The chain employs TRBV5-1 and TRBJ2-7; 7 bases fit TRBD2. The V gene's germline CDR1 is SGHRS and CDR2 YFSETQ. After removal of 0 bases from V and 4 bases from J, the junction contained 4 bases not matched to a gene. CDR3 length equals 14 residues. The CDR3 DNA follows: TGCGCCAGCAGCTTGGGGGGAGGGCGGTACGAGCAGTACTTC. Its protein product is CASSLGGGRYEQYF. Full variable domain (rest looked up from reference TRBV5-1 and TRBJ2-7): KAGVTQTPRYLIKTRGQQVTLSCSPISGHRSVSWYQQTPGQGLQFLFEYFSETQRNKGNFPGRFSGRQFSNSRSEMNVSTLELGDSALYLCASSLGGGRYEQYFGPGTRLTVT.

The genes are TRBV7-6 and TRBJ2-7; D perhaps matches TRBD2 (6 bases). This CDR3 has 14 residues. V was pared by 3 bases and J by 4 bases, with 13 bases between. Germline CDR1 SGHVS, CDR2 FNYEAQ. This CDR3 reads CASSFGAGKYEQYF. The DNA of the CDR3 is TGTGCCAGCAGCTTCGGCGCGGGGAAGTACGAGCAGTACTTC.

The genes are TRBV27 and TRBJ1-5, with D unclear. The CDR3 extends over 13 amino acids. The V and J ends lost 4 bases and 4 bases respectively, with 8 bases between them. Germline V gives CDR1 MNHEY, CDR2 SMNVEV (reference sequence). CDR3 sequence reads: CASSSTGNQPQHF. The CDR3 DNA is TGTGCCAGCAGTTCTACGGGAAATCAGCCCCAGCATTTT.

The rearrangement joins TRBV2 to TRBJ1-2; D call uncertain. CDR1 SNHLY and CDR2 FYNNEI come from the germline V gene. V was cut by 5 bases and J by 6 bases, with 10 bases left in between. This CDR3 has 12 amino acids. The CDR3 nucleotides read TGTGCCAGCAGTCGGAGGGTGGATGGCTACACCTTC. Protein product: CASSRRVDGYTF.

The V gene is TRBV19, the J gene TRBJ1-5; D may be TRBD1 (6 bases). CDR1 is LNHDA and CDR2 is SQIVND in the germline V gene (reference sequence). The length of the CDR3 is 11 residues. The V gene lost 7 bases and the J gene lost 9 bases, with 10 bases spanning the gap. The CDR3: CASTTTGPQHF. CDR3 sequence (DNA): TGTGCCAGTACCACGACAGGGCCCCAGCATTTT.

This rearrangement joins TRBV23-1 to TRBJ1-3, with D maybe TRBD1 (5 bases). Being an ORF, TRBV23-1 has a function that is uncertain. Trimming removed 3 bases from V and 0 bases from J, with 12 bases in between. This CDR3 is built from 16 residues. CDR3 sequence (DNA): TGCGCCAGCAGTCACTGCAATGACAGCTCTGGAAACACCATATATTTT. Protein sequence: CASSHCNDSSGNTIYF.

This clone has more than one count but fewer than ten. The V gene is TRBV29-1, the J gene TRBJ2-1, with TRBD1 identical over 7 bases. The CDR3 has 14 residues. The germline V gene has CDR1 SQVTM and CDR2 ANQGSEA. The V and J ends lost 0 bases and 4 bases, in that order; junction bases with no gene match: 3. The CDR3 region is CSVEDRTGYNEQFF. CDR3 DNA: TGCAGCGTTGAAGATCGGACAGGATACAATGAGCAGTTCTTC.

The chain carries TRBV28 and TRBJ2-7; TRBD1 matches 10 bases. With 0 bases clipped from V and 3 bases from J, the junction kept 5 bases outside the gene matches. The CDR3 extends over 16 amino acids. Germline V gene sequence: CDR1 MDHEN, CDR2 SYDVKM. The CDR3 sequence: CASSLWGTGVRYEQYF. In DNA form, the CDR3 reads TGTGCCAGCAGTTTATGGGGGACAGGGGTACGCTACGAGCAGTACTTC.

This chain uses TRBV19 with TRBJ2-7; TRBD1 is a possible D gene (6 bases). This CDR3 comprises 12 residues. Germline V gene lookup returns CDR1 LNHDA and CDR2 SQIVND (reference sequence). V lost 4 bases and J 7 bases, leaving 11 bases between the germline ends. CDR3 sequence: CASSRGQGEQYF. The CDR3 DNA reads TGTGCCAGTAGTAGGGGACAAGGGGAGCAGTACTTC.

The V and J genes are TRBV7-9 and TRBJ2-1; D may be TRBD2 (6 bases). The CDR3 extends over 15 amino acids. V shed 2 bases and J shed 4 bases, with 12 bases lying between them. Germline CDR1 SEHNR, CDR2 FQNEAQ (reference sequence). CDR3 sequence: CASSLLAHTYNEQFF. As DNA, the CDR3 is TGTGCCAGCAGCTTACTAGCGCATACTTACAATGAGCAGTTCTTC.

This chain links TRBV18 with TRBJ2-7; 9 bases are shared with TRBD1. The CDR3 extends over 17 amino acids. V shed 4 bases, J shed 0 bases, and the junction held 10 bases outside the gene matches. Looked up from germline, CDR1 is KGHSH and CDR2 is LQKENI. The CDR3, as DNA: TGTGCCAGCTCACGACAGGGGGGGCAGGGGTTCTCCTACGAGCAGTACTTC. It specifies CASSRQGGQGFSYEQYF.

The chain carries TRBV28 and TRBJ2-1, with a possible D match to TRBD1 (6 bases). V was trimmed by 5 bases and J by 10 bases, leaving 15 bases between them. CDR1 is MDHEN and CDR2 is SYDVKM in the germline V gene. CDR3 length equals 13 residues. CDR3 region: CASSLQGLGEQFF. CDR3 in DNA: TGTGCCAGCAGTCTCCAGGGGTTGGGGGAGCAGTTCTTC.

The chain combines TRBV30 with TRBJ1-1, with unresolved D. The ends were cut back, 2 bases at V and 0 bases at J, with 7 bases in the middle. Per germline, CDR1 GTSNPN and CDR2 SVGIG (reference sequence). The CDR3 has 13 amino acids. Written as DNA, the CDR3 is TGTGCCTGGAGTTTAAAATTGAACACTGAAGCTTTCTTT. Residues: CAWSLKLNTEAFF.

The CDR3 spells CASSGTGRFYGYTF. The CDR3, as DNA: TGTGCCAGCAGTGGGACAGGGAGATTCTATGGCTACACCTTC. V is TRBV28 and J is TRBJ1-2, with 9 nucleotides matching TRBD1. J lost 4 bases, V lost 5 bases, and 5 bases had no gene match. From germline, CDR1 is MDHEN and CDR2 SYDVKM. The CDR3 consists of 14 residues.

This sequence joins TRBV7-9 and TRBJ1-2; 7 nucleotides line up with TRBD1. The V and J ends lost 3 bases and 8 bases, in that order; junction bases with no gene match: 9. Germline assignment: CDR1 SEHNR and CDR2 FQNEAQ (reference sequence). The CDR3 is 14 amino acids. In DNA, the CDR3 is TGTGCCAGCAGCTTTTACCAGGGGGAAGGGGGCTACACCTTC. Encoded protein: CASSFYQGEGGYTF.

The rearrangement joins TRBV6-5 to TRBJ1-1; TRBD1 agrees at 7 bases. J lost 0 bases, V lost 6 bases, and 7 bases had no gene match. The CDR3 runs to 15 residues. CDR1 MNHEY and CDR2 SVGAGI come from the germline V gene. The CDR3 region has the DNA TGTGCCAGCAGAGCTAGGGACAGTTTGAACACTGAAGCTTTCTTT. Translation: CASRARDSLNTEAFF.

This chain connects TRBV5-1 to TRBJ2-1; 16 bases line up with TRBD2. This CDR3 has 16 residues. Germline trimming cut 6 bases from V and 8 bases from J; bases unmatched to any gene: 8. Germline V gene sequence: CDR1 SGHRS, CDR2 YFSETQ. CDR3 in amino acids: CASKGTSGRAGYEQFF. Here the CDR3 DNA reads TGCGCCAGCAAAGGGACTAGCGGGAGGGCCGGGTATGAGCAGTTCTTC.

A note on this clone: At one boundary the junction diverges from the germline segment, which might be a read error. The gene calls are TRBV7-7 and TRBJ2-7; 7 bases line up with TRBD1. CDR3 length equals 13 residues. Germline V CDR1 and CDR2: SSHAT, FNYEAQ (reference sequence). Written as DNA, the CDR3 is TGTGCTAGCAGCAGAGACAGGGTTGGCGAGCAGTACTTC. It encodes CASSRDRVGEQYF.

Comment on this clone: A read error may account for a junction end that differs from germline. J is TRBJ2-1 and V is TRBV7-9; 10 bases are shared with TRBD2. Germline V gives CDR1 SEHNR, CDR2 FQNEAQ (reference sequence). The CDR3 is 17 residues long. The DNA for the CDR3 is TGTTCCAGCAGCTCCGATCTAGCGGGAGTTCTCTACAATGAGCAGTTCTTC. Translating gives CSSSSDLAGVLYNEQFF.

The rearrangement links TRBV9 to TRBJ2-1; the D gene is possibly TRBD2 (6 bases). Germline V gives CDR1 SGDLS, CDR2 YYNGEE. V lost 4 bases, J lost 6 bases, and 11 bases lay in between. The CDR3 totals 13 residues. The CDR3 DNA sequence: TGTGCCAGCAGCCCCGGGACTTCCAATGAGCAGTTCTTC. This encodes CASSPGTSNEQFF.

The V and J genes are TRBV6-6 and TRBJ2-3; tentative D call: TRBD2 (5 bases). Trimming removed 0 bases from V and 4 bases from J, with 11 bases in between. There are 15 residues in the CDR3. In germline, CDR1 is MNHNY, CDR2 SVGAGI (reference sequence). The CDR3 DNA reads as TGTGCCAGCAGTTACTCGAAAGGGAGATCAGATACGCAGTATTTT. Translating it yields CASSYSKGRSDTQYF.

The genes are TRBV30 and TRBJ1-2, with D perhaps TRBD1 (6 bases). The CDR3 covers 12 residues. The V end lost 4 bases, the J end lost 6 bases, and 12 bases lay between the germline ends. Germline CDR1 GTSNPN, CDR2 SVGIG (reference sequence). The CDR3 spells CAWTGGADGYTF. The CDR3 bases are TGTGCCTGGACTGGGGGCGCGGATGGCTACACCTTC. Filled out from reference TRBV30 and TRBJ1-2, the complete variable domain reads SQTIHQWPATLVQPVGSPLSLECTVEGTSNPNLYWYRQAAGRGLQLLFYSVGIGQISSEVPQNLSASRPQDRQFILSSKKLLLSDSGFYLCAWTGGADGYTFGSGTRLTVV.

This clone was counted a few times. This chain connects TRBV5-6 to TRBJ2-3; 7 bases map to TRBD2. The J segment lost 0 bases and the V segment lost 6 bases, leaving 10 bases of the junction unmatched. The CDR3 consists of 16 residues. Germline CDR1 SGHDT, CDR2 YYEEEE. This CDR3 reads CASTYSGDLSTDTQYF. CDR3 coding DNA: TGTGCCAGCACCTACAGCGGGGACCTGAGCACAGATACGCAGTATTTT.

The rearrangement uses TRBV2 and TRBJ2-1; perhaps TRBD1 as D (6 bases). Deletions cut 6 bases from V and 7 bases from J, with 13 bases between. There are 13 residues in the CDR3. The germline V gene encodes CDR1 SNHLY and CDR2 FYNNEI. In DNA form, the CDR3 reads TGTGCCAGCAGCGGACAGTTGGGGAATGAGCAGTTCTTC. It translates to CASSGQLGNEQFF.

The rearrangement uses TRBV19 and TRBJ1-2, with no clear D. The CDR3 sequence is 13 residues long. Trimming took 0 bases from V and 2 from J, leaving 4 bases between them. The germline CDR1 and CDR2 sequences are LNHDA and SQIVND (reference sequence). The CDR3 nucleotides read TGTGCCAGTAGTATAGACATCAACTATGGCTACACCTTC. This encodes CASSIDINYGYTF.

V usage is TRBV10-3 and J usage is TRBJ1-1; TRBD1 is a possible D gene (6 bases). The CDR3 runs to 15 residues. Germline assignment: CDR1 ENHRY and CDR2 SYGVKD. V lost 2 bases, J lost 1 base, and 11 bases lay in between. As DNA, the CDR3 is TGTGCCATCAGTGAGATACAGGGTAAGAACACTGAAGCTTTCTTT. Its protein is CAISEIQGKNTEAFF.